Given below is one T cell receptor beta chain in context. The data are from a study of blood T cell repertoires in COVID-19. Study-level background: T cells, B-cell-depleted T cells, or PBMCs supplied cDNA or gDNA.

TCRdb keeps only in-frame clones here, not all; method: immunoSEQ multiplex PCR. The repertoire holds about 250,000 clones, with about 91% as singletons. CDR3 size: 15 residues. Trimming cost V 3 bases and J 1 base; bases outside gene matches: 5. The germline gives CDR1 LGHDT, CDR2 YNNKEL (reference sequence). The V and J genes are TRBV3-1 (or the pseudogene TRBV3-2) and TRBJ2-7; 8 bases are shared with TRBD1. Sample: peripheral blood. This clonotype was obtained from a man aged 80 or over with acute or convalescent COVID-19. The CDR3, as DNA: TGTGCCAGCAGCCACGGTAACAGGGGGTCCTACGAGCAGTACTTC. Its translation: CASSHGNRGSYEQYF.